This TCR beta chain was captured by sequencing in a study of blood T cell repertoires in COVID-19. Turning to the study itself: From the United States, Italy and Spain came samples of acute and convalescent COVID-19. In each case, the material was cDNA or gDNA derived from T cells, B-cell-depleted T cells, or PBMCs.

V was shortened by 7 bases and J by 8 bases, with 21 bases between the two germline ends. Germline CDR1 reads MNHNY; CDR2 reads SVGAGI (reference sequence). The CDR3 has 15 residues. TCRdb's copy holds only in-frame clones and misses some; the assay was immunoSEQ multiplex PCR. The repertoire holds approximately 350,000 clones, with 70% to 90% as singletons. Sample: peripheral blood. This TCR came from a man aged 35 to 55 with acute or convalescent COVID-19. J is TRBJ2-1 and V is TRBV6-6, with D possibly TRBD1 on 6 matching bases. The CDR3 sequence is CASTIRGGIVDEQFF. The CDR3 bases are TGTGCCAGCACCATACGAGGGGGAATCGTAGATGAGCAGTTCTTC.